This TCR beta chain was recovered during a study of blood T cell repertoires in COVID-19. Clones were read by immunoSEQ multiplex PCR, and TCRdb kept only the in-frame ones, dropping some. Of approximately 300,000 clones in the sample, less than 85% were seen once. Germline V gene lookup returns CDR1 LGHDT and CDR2 YNNKEL (reference sequence). Trimming took 4 bases from V and 0 from J; bases not matched to a gene: 3. This CDR3 is 16 amino acids long. The TCR sequence derives from a young woman who had been exposed to COVID-19. The sample taken for sequencing was PBMCs or T cells enriched from blood (not recorded which). J is TRBJ2-1 and V is TRBV3-1 (or the pseudogene TRBV3-2); 10 nucleotides match TRBD2. Here the CDR3 reads CASSPTSGTSYNEQFF. CDR3 bases: TGTGCCAGCAGCCCCACTAGCGGGACCTCCTACAATGAGCAGTTCTTC.